The subject of this entry is one TCR beta chain. This entry comes from a study of blood T cell repertoires in COVID-19. Overall study context: Sample material is recorded as cDNA or gDNA derived from T cells, B-cell-depleted T cells, or PBMCs.

Generated by immunoSEQ multiplex PCR, the TCRdb table keeps only in-frame clones and is missing some. The table records a few hundred thousand clones, about 92% of them present only once. Trimming took 4 bases from V and 1 from J, leaving 13 bases between them. CDR3 size: 15 residues. Germline-derived CDR1 and CDR2 are KGHSH and LQKENI. The study assigned cohorts using participant-reported clinical history. Resolution of symptoms, clearance, or two negative PCRs was present in recovered Cohort 3 donors. The source of this sequence is a woman in her thirties who had recovered from COVID-19. Input material: PBMCs or T cells enriched from blood (not recorded which). This rearrangement joins TRBV18 to TRBJ2-5; D may be TRBD1 (6 bases). As DNA, the CDR3 is TGTGCCAGCTCACTCTCGCGGACAGTCCAAGAGACCCAGTACTTC. Translated: CASSLSRTVQETQYF. The full variable domain, its missing parts supplied by reference TRBV18 and TRBJ2-5, is NAGVMQNPRHLVRRRGQEARLRCSPMKGHSHVYWYRQLPEEGLKFMVYLQKENIIDESGMPKERFSAEFPKEGPSILRIQQVVRGDSAAYFCASSLSRTVQETQYFGPGTRLLVL.